This T cell receptor beta chain originates from a study of PD-1 blockade in classical Hodgkin lymphoma. The CDR3 has 15 amino acids. CDR1 is SQVTM, CDR2 ANQGSEA, per germline. V was pared by 3 bases and J by 1 base, with 8 bases of the junction left unmatched. Regarding time point: cycle 4 day 1 (C4D1), after more than five weeks of nivolumab. Every patient relapsed after autologous stem cell transplantation, and brentuximab vedotin exposure varied. The CD8+ T cells came from thawed PBMCs through magnetic negative selection. Profiling relied on immunoSEQ multiplex PCR, and the TCRdb table lists in-frame clones only, not all of them. This table holds 2,500 to 3,500 clones, roughly four fifths found once.

This receptor was taken from a human donor with classical Hodgkin lymphoma. The chain employs TRBV29-1 and TRBJ1-1, with 7 nucleotides matching TRBD1. The sample was CD8+ T cells from blood, taken before the fourth cycle of nivolumab. This chain's CDR3 is CSVDGGGVGNTEAFF. CDR3 coding DNA: TGCAGCGTTGACGGAGGGGGCGTGGGGAACACTGAAGCTTTCTTT.